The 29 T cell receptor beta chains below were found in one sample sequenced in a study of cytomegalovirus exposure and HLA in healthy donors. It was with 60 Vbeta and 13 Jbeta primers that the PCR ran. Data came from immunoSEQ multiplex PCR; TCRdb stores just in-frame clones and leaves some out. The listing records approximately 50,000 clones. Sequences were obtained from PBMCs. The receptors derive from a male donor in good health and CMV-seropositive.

CDR3 bases: TGTGCCAGCAGTTTAGTTATGGAGGGATTCGAGCAGTACTTC. Amino acids: CASSLVMEGFEQYF. The J gene is TRBJ2-7, the V gene TRBV28, with D maybe TRBD2 (6 bases). Trimming took off 2 bases at V and 6 bases at J, with 14 bases between the two ends. Germline V CDR1 and CDR2: MDHEN, SYDVKM. This CDR3 region has 14 residues.

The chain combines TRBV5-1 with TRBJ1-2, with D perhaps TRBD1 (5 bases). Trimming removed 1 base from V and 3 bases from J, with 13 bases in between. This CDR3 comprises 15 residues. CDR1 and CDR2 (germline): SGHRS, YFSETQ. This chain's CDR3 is CASSLWGERDYGYTF. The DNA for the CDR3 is TGCGCCAGCAGCTTGTGGGGGGAGCGGGACTATGGCTACACCTTC.

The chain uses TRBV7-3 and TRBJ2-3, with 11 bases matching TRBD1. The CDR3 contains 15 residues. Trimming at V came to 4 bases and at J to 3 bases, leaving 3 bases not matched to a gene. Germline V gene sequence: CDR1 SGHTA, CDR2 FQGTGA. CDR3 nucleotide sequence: TGTGCCAGCAGCTCCGGGACAGGGGGTACAGATACGCAGTATTTT. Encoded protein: CASSSGTGGTDTQYF.

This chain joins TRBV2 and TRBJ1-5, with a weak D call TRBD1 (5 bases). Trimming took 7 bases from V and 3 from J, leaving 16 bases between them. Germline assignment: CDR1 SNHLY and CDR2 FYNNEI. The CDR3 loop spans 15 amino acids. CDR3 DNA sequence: TGTGCCAGCACCAAGACAGCCCTACTCAATCAGCCCCAGCATTTT. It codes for CASTKTALLNQPQHF.

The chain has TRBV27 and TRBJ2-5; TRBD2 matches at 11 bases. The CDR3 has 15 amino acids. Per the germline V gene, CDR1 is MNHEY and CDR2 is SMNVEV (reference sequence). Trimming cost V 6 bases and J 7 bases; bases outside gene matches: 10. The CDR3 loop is CASRLTSGAFGTQYF. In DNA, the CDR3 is TGTGCCAGCAGACTGACTAGCGGGGCCTTTGGGACCCAGTACTTC.

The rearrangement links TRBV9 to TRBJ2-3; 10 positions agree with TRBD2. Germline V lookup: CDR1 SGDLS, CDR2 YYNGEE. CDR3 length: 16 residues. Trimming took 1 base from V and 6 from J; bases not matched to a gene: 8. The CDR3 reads CASSVIAGGPWDTQYF. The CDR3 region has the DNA TGTGCCAGCAGCGTAATAGCGGGGGGCCCCTGGGATACGCAGTATTTT.

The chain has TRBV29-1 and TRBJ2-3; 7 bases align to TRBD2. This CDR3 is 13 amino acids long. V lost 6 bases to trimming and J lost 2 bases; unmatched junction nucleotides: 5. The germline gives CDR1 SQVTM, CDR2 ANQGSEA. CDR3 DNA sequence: TGCAGCGTCAAGGGAGGGCTCACAGATACGCAGTATTTT. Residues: CSVKGGLTDTQYF.

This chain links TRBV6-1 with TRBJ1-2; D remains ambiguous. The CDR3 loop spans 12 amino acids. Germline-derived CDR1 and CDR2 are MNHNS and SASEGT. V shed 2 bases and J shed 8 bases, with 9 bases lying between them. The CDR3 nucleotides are TGTGCCAGCAGTGAAACCCACAGAGGCTACACCTTC. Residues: CASSETHRGYTF.

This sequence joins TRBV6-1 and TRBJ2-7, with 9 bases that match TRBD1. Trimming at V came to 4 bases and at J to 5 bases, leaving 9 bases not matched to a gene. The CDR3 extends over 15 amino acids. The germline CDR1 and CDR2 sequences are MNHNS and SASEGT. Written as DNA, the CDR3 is TGTGCCAGCAGTGCCGCCGGACAGGGGATCCACGAGCAGTACTTC. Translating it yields CASSAAGQGIHEQYF.

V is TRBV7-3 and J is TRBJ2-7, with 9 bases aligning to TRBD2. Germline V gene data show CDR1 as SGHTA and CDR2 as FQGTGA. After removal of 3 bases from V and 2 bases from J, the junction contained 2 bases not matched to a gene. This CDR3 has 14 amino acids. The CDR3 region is CASSFSSGAYEQYF. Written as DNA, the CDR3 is TGTGCCAGCAGCTTTTCTAGCGGGGCCTACGAGCAGTACTTC.

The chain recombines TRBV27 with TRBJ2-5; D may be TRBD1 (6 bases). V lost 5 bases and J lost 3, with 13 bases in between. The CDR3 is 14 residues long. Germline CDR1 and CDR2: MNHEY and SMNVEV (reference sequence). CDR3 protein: CASSPRTAKETQYF. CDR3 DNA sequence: TGTGCCAGCAGTCCCCGGACAGCCAAAGAGACCCAGTACTTC.

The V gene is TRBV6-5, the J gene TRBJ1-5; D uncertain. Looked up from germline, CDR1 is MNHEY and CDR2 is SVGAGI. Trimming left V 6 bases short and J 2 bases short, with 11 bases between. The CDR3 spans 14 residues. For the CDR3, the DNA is TGTGCCAGCAGCGCCGTGGAGCGCAATCAGCCCCAGCATTTT. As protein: CASSAVERNQPQHF.

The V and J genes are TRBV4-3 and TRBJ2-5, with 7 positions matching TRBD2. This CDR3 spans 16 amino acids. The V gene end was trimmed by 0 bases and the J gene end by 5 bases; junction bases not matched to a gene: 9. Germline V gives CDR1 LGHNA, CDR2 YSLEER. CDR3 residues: CASSQDRQRGEETQYF. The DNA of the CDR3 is TGCGCCAGCAGCCAAGATCGGCAGCGGGGTGAGGAGACCCAGTACTTC.

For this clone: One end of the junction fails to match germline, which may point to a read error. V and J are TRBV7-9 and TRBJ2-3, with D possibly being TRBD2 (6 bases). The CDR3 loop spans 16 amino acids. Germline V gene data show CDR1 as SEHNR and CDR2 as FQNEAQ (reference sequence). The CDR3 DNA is TGTGCCAGCAGCCTAGCGTTGATGTCAGACACAGATACGCAGTATTTT. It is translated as CASSLALMSDTDTQYF.

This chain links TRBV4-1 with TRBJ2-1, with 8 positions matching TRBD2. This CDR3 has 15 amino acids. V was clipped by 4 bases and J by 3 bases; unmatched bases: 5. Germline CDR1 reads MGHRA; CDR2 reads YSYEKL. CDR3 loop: CASSLPGGGYNEQFF. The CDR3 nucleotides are TGCGCCAGCAGCCTCCCCGGGGGGGGCTACAATGAGCAGTTCTTC.

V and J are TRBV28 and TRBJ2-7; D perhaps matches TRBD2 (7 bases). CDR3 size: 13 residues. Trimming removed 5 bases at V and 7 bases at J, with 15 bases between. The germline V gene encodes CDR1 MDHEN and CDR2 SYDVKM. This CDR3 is CASSPGGAGEQYF. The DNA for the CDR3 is TGTGCCAGCAGTCCGGGGGGCGCGGGGGAGCAGTACTTC.

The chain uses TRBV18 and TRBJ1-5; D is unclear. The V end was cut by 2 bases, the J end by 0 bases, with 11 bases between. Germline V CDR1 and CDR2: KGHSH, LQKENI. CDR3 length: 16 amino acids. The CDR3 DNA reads TGTGCCAGCTCACCAGGTCAGGCGGGTAGCAATCAGCCCCAGCATTTT. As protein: CASSPGQAGSNQPQHF.

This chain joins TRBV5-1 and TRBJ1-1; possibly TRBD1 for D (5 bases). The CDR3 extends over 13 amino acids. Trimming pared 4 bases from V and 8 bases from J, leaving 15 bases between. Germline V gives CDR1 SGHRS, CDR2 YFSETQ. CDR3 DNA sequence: TGCGCCAGCAGCCCCGAGAGCCGGGGGGAAGCTTTCTTT. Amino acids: CASSPESRGEAFF.

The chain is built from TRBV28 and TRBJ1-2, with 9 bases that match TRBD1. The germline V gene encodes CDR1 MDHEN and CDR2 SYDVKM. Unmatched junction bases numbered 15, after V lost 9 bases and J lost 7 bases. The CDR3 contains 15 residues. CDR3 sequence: CASHTPGQGWGGYTF. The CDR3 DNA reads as TGTGCCAGTCATACCCCGGGACAGGGTTGGGGTGGCTACACCTTC.

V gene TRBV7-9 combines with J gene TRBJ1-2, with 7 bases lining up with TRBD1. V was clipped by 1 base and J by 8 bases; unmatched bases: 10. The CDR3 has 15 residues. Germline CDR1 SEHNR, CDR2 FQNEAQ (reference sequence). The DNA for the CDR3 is TGTGCCAGCAGCTTAGGGGTGGGACAGTTTAGCGGCTACACCTTC. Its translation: CASSLGVGQFSGYTF.

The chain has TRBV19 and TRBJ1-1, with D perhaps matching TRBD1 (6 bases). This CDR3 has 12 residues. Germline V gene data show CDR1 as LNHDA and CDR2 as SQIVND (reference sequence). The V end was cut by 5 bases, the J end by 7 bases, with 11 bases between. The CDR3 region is CASSQGMVEAFF. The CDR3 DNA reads TGTGCCAGTAGTCAGGGGATGGTTGAAGCTTTCTTT.

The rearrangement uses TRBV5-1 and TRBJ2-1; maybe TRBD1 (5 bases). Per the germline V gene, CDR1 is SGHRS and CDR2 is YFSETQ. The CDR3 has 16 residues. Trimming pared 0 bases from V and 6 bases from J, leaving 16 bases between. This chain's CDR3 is CASSLAPGSQTNEQFF. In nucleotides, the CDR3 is TGCGCCAGCAGCTTGGCCCCAGGGTCTCAGACCAATGAGCAGTTCTTC.

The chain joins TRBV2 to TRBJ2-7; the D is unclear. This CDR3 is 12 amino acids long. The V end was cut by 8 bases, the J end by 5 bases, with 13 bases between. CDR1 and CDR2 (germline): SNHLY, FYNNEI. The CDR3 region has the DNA TGTGCCAGCCAGCGCCTCACCCACGAGCAGTACTTC. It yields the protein CASQRLTHEQYF.

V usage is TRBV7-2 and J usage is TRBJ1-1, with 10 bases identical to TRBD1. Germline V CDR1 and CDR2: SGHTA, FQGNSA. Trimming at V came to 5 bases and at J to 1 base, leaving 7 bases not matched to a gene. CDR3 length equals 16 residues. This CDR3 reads CASSPGTGVGNTEAFF. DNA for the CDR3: TGTGCCAGCAGCCCCGGGACAGGGGTGGGGAACACTGAAGCTTTCTTT.

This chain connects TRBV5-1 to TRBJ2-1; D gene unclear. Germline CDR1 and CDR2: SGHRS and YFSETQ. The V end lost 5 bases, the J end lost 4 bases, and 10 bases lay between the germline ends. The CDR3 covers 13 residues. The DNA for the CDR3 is TGCGCCAGCAGTTTAGACGGGTACAATGAGCAGTTCTTC. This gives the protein CASSLDGYNEQFF.

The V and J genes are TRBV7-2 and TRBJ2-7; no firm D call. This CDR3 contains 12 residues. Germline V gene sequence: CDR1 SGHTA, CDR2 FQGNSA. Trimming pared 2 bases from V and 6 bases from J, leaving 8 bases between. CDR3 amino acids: CASSLFPSEQYF. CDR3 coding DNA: TGTGCCAGCAGCTTATTCCCGAGCGAGCAGTACTTC.

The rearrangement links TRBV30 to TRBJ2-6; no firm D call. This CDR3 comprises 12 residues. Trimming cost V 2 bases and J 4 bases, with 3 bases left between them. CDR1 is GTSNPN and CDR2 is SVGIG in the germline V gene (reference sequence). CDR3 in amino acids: CAWSSGANVLTF. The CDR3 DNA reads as TGTGCCTGGAGTTCAGGGGCCAACGTCCTGACTTTC.

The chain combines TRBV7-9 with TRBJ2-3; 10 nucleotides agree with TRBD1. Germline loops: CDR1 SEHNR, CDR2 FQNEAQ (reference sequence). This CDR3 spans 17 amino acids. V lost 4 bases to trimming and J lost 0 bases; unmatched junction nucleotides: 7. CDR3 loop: CASSSGQGVPSTDTQYF. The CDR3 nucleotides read TGTGCCAGCAGCTCTGGACAGGGGGTTCCAAGCACAGATACGCAGTATTTT.

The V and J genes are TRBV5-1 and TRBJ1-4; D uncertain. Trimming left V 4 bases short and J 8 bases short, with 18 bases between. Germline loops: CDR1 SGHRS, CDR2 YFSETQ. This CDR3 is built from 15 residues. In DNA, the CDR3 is TGCGCCAGCAGCCCTACCCCCGGGATGGGGGAAAAACTGTTTTTT. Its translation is CASSPTPGMGEKLFF.